The 32 T cell receptor beta chains below come from one sample, sequenced in a study of T cell changes during pregnancy in multiple sclerosis. Assay: immunoSEQ multiplex PCR; the TCRdb copy retains only in-frame clones and omits some. Of 55,000 to 65,000 clones listed, roughly 92% were seen once; the top ten hold more than 1.2%. The starting material was peripheral blood, obtained in the second trimester of pregnancy. The receptors come from a female donor with multiple sclerosis, enrolled in a pregnancy study.

The chain employs TRBV5-1 and TRBJ2-5; 13 nucleotides align to TRBD2. Per germline, CDR1 SGHRS and CDR2 YFSETQ. CDR3 size: 16 residues. The J segment lost 5 bases and the V segment lost 4 bases, leaving 8 bases of the junction unmatched. The CDR3 loop reads CASSPGLAGVLETQYF. The CDR3 region has the DNA TGCGCCAGCAGCCCCGGACTAGCGGGAGTTCTGGAGACCCAGTACTTC.

This rearrangement joins TRBV30 to TRBJ2-3, with 7 bases fitting TRBD2. In germline, CDR1 is GTSNPN, CDR2 SVGIG (reference sequence). The CDR3 has 13 amino acids. V lost 5 bases to trimming and J lost 4 bases; unmatched junction nucleotides: 6. CDR3 DNA: TGTGCCTGGGATCGACGGGGGGCAGATACGCAGTATTTT. It translates to CAWDRRGADTQYF.

In DNA, the CDR3 is TGTGCCAGCAGCTTAGATGACAGAGACATCTATGGCTACACCTTC. Translated: CASSLDDRDIYGYTF. The chain carries TRBV11-2 and TRBJ1-2; D possibly corresponds to TRBD1 (5 bases). V was pared by 0 bases and J by 4 bases, with 12 bases between. The CDR3 has 15 amino acids. CDR1 is SGHAT, CDR2 FQNNGV, per germline.

The V and J genes are TRBV7-9 and TRBJ2-7, with D unresolved. The CDR3 extends over 15 amino acids. Germline V gives CDR1 SEHNR, CDR2 FQNEAQ (reference sequence). V shed 0 bases and J shed 0 bases, with 9 bases lying between them. The CDR3 nucleotides read TGTGCCAGCAGCTTAGCGGGCTTTAGCTCCTACGAGCAGTACTTC. It encodes CASSLAGFSSYEQYF.

The genes are TRBV25-1 and TRBJ2-7; 7 nucleotides line up with TRBD1. The CDR3 has 15 residues. V gave up 1 base and J gave up 5 bases; unmatched junction bases: 8. Looked up from germline, CDR1 is MGHDK and CDR2 is SYGVNS. Here the CDR3 reads CASSEWRDRVHEQYF. In DNA, the CDR3 is TGTGCCAGCAGTGAATGGAGAGACAGGGTCCACGAGCAGTACTTC.

This clone is a singleton in its sample. The rearrangement links TRBV6-1 to TRBJ2-2, with 9 positions matching TRBD1. Germline V gene sequence: CDR1 MNHNS, CDR2 SASEGT. This CDR3 comprises 15 residues. Germline trimming cut 3 bases from V and 5 bases from J; bases unmatched to any gene: 4. The CDR3 DNA reads TGTGCCAGCAGTGAGAACAGGGGGCCAACCGGGGAGCTGTTTTTT. The encoded protein is CASSENRGPTGELFF.

The V call is TRBV10-3, the J call TRBJ2-7, with unresolved D. The germline V gene has CDR1 ENHRY and CDR2 SYGVKD. This CDR3 region has 16 residues. The ends were cut back, 0 bases at V and 2 bases at J, with 14 bases in the middle. The CDR3 sequence: CAISESMATPPYEQYF. The CDR3 DNA reads TGTGCCATCAGTGAGTCGATGGCCACCCCCCCCTACGAGCAGTACTTC.

This clone was observed a single time. This chain links TRBV30 with TRBJ1-5; D not resolved. The CDR3 runs to 16 residues. From germline, CDR1 is GTSNPN and CDR2 SVGIG (reference sequence). Trimming removed 0 bases from V and 0 bases from J, with 12 bases in between. This CDR3 is CAWSVSRQNSNQPQHF. CDR3 coding DNA: TGTGCCTGGAGTGTAAGCAGGCAAAATAGCAATCAGCCCCAGCATTTT.

V usage is TRBV2 and J usage is TRBJ2-7; TRBD1 matches at 9 bases. The CDR3 sequence is 15 residues long. Germline V gene data show CDR1 as SNHLY and CDR2 as FYNNEI. V was clipped by 6 bases and J by 4 bases; unmatched bases: 10. The CDR3 loop is CASRRPGQGSYEQYF. DNA for the CDR3: TGTGCCAGCAGACGACCGGGACAGGGCTCATACGAGCAGTACTTC.

About this clone: The junction departs from germline at one end; a sequencing error may be responsible. This chain links TRBV28 with TRBJ2-5, with D hard to call. This CDR3 is built from 11 residues. Germline CDR1 MDHEN, CDR2 SYDVKM. CDR3 sequence reads: CASRGQGTQYF. CDR3 DNA sequence: TGTGCCAGCAGGGGCCAAGGGACCCAGTACTTC.

This clone has only one observation. This sequence joins TRBV5-1 and TRBJ2-1; 10 bases line up with TRBD2. Germline V gene data show CDR1 as SGHRS and CDR2 as YFSETQ. Germline trimming cut 4 bases from V and 4 bases from J; bases unmatched to any gene: 5. The CDR3 loop spans 15 amino acids. The CDR3 region is CASSNPSGSYNEQFF. The DNA of the CDR3 is TGCGCCAGCAGCAACCCTAGCGGGAGTTACAATGAGCAGTTCTTC. Full variable domain (remainder filled in from reference TRBV5-1 and TRBJ2-1): KAGVTQTPRYLIKTRGQQVTLSCSPISGHRSVSWYQQTPGQGLQFLFEYFSETQRNKGNFPGRFSGRQFSNSRSEMNVSTLELGDSALYLCASSNPSGSYNEQFFGPGTRLTVL.

The DNA for the CDR3 is TGTGCCAGCAGCTTAGGTAGCGCCCACTACGAGCAGTACTTC. Residues: CASSLGSAHYEQYF. The chain has TRBV13 and TRBJ2-7; tentatively, D is TRBD2 (5 bases). Germline V gene data show CDR1 as PRHDT and CDR2 as FYEKMQ (reference sequence). V was shortened by 0 bases and J by 3 bases, with 9 bases between the two germline ends. CDR3 size: 14 residues.

This clone was seen once. This chain joins TRBV10-1 and TRBJ2-3, with 7 bases fitting TRBD2. There are 15 residues in the CDR3. J was trimmed by 4 bases and V by 5 bases; bases with no gene match: 9. Germline V CDR1 and CDR2: WNHNN, SYGVQD (reference sequence). The CDR3 nucleotides are TGCGCCAGCAGTCCCCTAGGACTAGGAGCAGATACGCAGTATTTT. It yields the protein CASSPLGLGADTQYF.

V gene TRBV7-2 combines with J gene TRBJ2-1; possible D gene TRBD2, 5 bases. The CDR3 contains 16 residues. Trimming cost V 6 bases and J 0 bases, with 15 bases left between them. Per germline, CDR1 SGHTA and CDR2 FQGNSA. DNA of the CDR3: TGTGCCAGCAGAAACTTGTACGGGAACTCCTACAATGAGCAGTTCTTC. The encoded protein is CASRNLYGNSYNEQFF.

This chain uses TRBV7-9 with TRBJ2-7; TRBD2 matches 7 bases. This CDR3 comprises 15 residues. CDR1 SEHNR and CDR2 FQNEAQ come from the germline V gene (reference sequence). V shed 4 bases, J shed 0 bases, and the junction held 6 bases outside the gene matches. The CDR3 loop reads CASSSGTTSSYEQYF. Written as DNA, the CDR3 is TGTGCCAGCAGCTCGGGGACTACAAGCTCCTACGAGCAGTACTTC.

The genes are TRBV18 and TRBJ1-2; D is uncertain. Looked up from germline, CDR1 is KGHSH and CDR2 is LQKENI. This CDR3 is 14 amino acids long. Trimming pared 3 bases from V and 1 base from J, leaving 9 bases between. CDR3 DNA sequence: TGTGCCAGCTCACCTTCGAGGAGTAACTATGGCTACACCTTC. The encoded protein is CASSPSRSNYGYTF.

The rearrangement joins TRBV7-8 to TRBJ2-7; D is uncertain. Germline assignment: CDR1 SGHVS and CDR2 FQNEAQ. Trimming took 2 bases from V and 2 from J, leaving 10 bases between them. This CDR3 contains 14 residues. The CDR3 reads CASSLSAGTYEQYF. The CDR3 nucleotides are TGTGCCAGCAGCTTATCTGCAGGTACCTACGAGCAGTACTTC.

This chain links TRBV7-4 with TRBJ1-1; possibly TRBD1 for D (5 bases). The germline V gene has CDR1 SGHVT and CDR2 SQSDAQ. This CDR3 has 15 residues. Between the trimmed V and J ends, which lost 8 bases and 1 base, there was a span of 17 bases. CDR3 in DNA: TGTGCCAGCCCGAATCTCGACAGCAGGAACACTGAAGCTTTCTTT. Its protein is CASPNLDSRNTEAFF.

This clone is a singleton in its sample. The chain has TRBV10-3 and TRBJ1-4; 7 bases align to TRBD1. The CDR3 sequence is 24 residues long. The V segment lost 0 bases and the J segment 8 bases; nucleotides outside the gene matches: 33. Germline V CDR1 and CDR2: ENHRY, SYGVKD. DNA for the CDR3: TGTGCCATCAGTGAGTCTCATCGAGCTTTGCGCCGGGACAGCCTAGTGTGTGGTGGGGAAAAACTGTTTTTT. This encodes CAISESHRALRRDSLVCGGEKLFF.

The V call is TRBV7-6, the J call TRBJ2-7; the match to TRBD2 covers 10 bases. V shed 3 bases, J shed 3 bases, and the junction held 8 bases outside the gene matches. From germline, CDR1 is SGHVS and CDR2 FNYEAQ. There are 16 residues in the CDR3. DNA of the CDR3: TGTGCCAGCAGCTTGGAACTAGCGGGAAACTTCTACGAGCAGTACTTC. This gives the protein CASSLELAGNFYEQYF.

This sequence joins TRBV5-6 and TRBJ2-7; TRBD2 might be the D (6 bases). The CDR3 spans 14 residues. CDR1 and CDR2 (germline): SGHDT, YYEEEE. The V and J ends lost 6 bases and 6 bases respectively, with 19 bases between them. Here the CDR3 reads CASITGTQAREQYF. The CDR3 DNA reads TGTGCCAGCATCACCGGGACTCAAGCCCGCGAGCAGTACTTC.

The chain combines TRBV28 with TRBJ1-5; D is possibly TRBD1 (5 bases). Germline lookup yields CDR1 MDHEN and CDR2 SYDVKM. The CDR3 extends over 15 amino acids. V was cut by 6 bases and J by 6 bases, with 18 bases left in between. The CDR3 spells CASRDLTQGPQPQHF. CDR3 sequence (DNA): TGTGCCAGCAGGGACCTGACGCAGGGTCCTCAGCCCCAGCATTTT.

The chain uses TRBV18 and TRBJ2-5; TRBD2 is a possible D gene (6 bases). The CDR3 has 14 amino acids. V was pared by 6 bases and J by 3 bases, with 14 bases between. CDR1 and CDR2 from the germline V gene are KGHSH and LQKENI. CDR3 residues: CASSKGTLEETQYF. For the CDR3, the DNA is TGTGCCAGCTCCAAAGGGACTCTTGAAGAGACCCAGTACTTC.

The chain couples TRBV27 to TRBJ2-1, with 9 nucleotides matching TRBD2. Germline assignment: CDR1 MNHEY and CDR2 SMNVEV (reference sequence). The CDR3 is 15 amino acids. The J segment lost 10 bases and the V segment lost 0 bases, leaving 7 bases of the junction unmatched. CDR3 nucleotides: TGTGCCAGCAGTTTATCGGCGGGAGGGCCGAGAGAGCAGTTCTTC. Translated: CASSLSAGGPREQFF.

V usage is TRBV18 and J usage is TRBJ2-3; D is ambiguous. V was clipped by 2 bases and J by 0 bases, with 15 bases between them. Germline V CDR1 and CDR2: KGHSH, LQKENI. This CDR3 contains 17 residues. The CDR3 spells CASSPYANTASTDTQYF. The CDR3 coding sequence is TGTGCCAGCTCACCATACGCGAATACTGCTAGCACAGATACGCAGTATTTT.

The J gene is TRBJ2-7, the V gene TRBV20-1; maybe TRBD2 (5 bases). CDR3 length: 11 residues. Trimming removed 5 bases at V and 7 bases at J, with 12 bases between. Germline lookup yields CDR1 DFQATT and CDR2 SNEGSKA (reference sequence). CDR3 nucleotides: TGCAGTGCTGGAAGGGAGTATGAGCAGTACTTC. Translation: CSAGREYEQYF.

The chain combines TRBV9 with TRBJ2-5; 10 nucleotides align to TRBD2. Trimming cost V 3 bases and J 5 bases; bases outside gene matches: 13. The CDR3 loop spans 17 amino acids. Per the germline V gene, CDR1 is SGDLS and CDR2 is YYNGEE. The CDR3 coding sequence is TGTGCCAGCAGCGAGTACCCCGGGACTAGCGTGAGGGAGACCCAGTACTTC. It encodes CASSEYPGTSVRETQYF.

The rearrangement joins TRBV18 to TRBJ1-5; D gene ambiguous. This CDR3 has 13 residues. Germline values: CDR1 KGHSH, CDR2 LQKENI. The V end was cut by 4 bases, the J end by 0 bases, with 4 bases between. Here the CDR3 reads CASSLYSNQPQHF. The CDR3 DNA follows: TGTGCCAGCTCACTGTATAGCAATCAGCCCCAGCATTTT.

The gene calls are TRBV28 and TRBJ2-2; 12 bases match TRBD2. CDR3 size: 15 residues. Germline values: CDR1 MDHEN, CDR2 SYDVKM. Trimming at V came to 5 bases and at J to 7 bases, leaving 5 bases not matched to a gene. The chain's CDR3 is CASSLRLAGVGELFF. CDR3 DNA: TGTGCCAGCAGTCTTCGACTAGCGGGAGTCGGGGAGCTGTTTTTT. The full variable domain, its missing parts supplied by reference TRBV28 and TRBJ2-2, is DVKVTQSSRYLVKRTGEKVFLECVQDMDHENMFWYRQDPGLGLRLIYFSYDVKMKEKGDIPEGYSVSREKKERFSLILESASTNQTSMYLCASSLRLAGVGELFFGEGSRLTVL.

The CDR3 DNA follows: TGTGCCAGCAGTGACACTACTACCTCTCATCGGGCTTTCTTT. Translating it yields CASSDTTTSHRAFF. This chain links TRBV2 with TRBJ1-1; no reliable D call. The V gene lost 3 bases and the J gene lost 11 bases, with 19 bases spanning the gap. Germline V lookup: CDR1 SNHLY, CDR2 FYNNEI. CDR3 length: 14 residues.

The rearrangement joins TRBV4-3 to TRBJ1-5, with 8 positions matching TRBD1. V lost 2 bases, J lost 4 bases, and 4 bases stayed unmatched. Germline V gives CDR1 LGHNA, CDR2 YSLEER. There are 15 residues in the CDR3. This CDR3 reads CASSQTGGSNQPQHF. DNA of the CDR3: TGCGCCAGCAGCCAAACAGGGGGTTCAAATCAGCCCCAGCATTTT.

This chain uses TRBV2 with TRBJ2-1, with D unresolved. CDR1 and CDR2 from the germline V gene are SNHLY and FYNNEI. This CDR3 has 17 residues. V was shortened by 3 bases and J by 9 bases, with 24 bases between the two germline ends. DNA of the CDR3: TGTGCCAGCAGTGATTCGGTGATAGCTCCCCGACGGGTTGAGCAGTTCTTC. This codes for CASSDSVIAPRRVEQFF.